These 26 T cell receptor beta chains share one sample of origin, sequenced in a study of blood T cell repertoires in COVID-19. Libraries were prepared by immunoSEQ multiplex PCR; TCRdb keeps only in-frame clonotypes and omits some of them. The table lists tens of thousands of clones, 75% to 85% of them singletons. Sequences were obtained from peripheral blood. The receptors originated from a woman in her 70s with acute or convalescent COVID-19.

The V call is TRBV19, the J call TRBJ2-7, with 11 bases that match TRBD1. CDR3 size: 15 residues. V shed 5 bases, J shed 3 bases, and the junction held 6 bases outside the gene matches. From germline, CDR1 is LNHDA and CDR2 SQIVND (reference sequence). CDR3 DNA sequence: TGTGCCAGTAGTGGCCCGGGACAGGGGGGCTACGAGCAGTACTTC. Translated: CASSGPGQGGYEQYF.

V gene TRBV27 combines with J gene TRBJ1-5; 10 positions match TRBD1. V shed 10 bases, J shed 3 bases, and the junction held 9 bases outside the gene matches. The length of the CDR3 is 15 residues. Germline V gives CDR1 MNHEY, CDR2 SMNVEV (reference sequence). CDR3 residues: CATRTGGAPNQPQHF. Here the CDR3 DNA reads TGTGCCACCCGGACAGGGGGAGCCCCCAATCAGCCCCAGCATTTT.

The CDR3 here is CASSLVRGWYEQYF. The CDR3, as DNA: TGTGCCAGCAGCTTAGTCCGGGGGTGGTACGAGCAGTACTTC. The J gene is TRBJ2-7, the V gene TRBV7-2; tentative D call: TRBD2 (6 bases). This CDR3 has 14 amino acids. V lost 1 base to trimming and J lost 4 bases, with 11 bases between them. CDR1 and CDR2 from the germline V gene are SGHTA and FQGNSA.

This chain links TRBV18 with TRBJ1-1; no clear D. V lost 4 bases to trimming and J lost 2 bases, with 11 bases between them. Germline V gene sequence: CDR1 KGHSH, CDR2 LQKENI. The CDR3 loop spans 14 amino acids. CDR3 nucleotide sequence: TGTGCCAGCTCACAACCGGCAGAAAACACTGAAGCTTTCTTT. Protein product: CASSQPAENTEAFF.

This clone was seen more than once but under ten times. This sequence joins TRBV7-8 and TRBJ2-1, with 10 bases lining up with TRBD1. This CDR3 has 16 residues. Germline assignment: CDR1 SGHVS and CDR2 FQNEAQ. The ends lost 5 bases at V and 6 bases at J; junction bases unmatched: 10. As DNA, the CDR3 is TGTGCCAGCAGCCAACCGGGACAGGGGATTTTCAATGAGCAGTTCTTC. It encodes CASSQPGQGIFNEQFF.

This sequence joins TRBV2 and TRBJ1-1; D is uncertain. The CDR3 extends over 14 amino acids. Germline V gives CDR1 SNHLY, CDR2 FYNNEI. The V gene lost 10 bases and the J gene lost 1 base, with 16 bases spanning the gap. CDR3 region: CAIPRWAGNTEAFF. The CDR3 bases are TGTGCCATCCCGAGGTGGGCGGGGAACACTGAAGCTTTCTTT.

The chain couples TRBV10-3 to TRBJ2-5, with 9 bases fitting TRBD1. The CDR3 runs 15 residues. After removal of 5 bases from V and 7 bases from J, the junction contained 11 bases not matched to a gene. The V gene's germline CDR1 is ENHRY and CDR2 SYGVKD. CDR3 coding DNA: TGTGCCATCAGTAGGACAGGGGAGGTGGAGGGGACCCAGTACTTC. Protein product: CAISRTGEVEGTQYF.

This clone was recorded once. The chain couples TRBV3-1 (or the pseudogene TRBV3-2) to TRBJ1-1; no clear D. The CDR3 runs to 14 residues. V dropped 4 bases and J dropped 5 bases, with 14 bases sitting between them. Germline V lookup: CDR1 LGHDT, CDR2 YNNKEL (reference sequence). The CDR3 DNA reads TGTGCCAGCAGCCCCGCGGGCATTCGGACTGAAGCTTTCTTT. This sequence encodes CASSPAGIRTEAFF.

The genes are TRBV19 and TRBJ2-1, with D perhaps TRBD1 (6 bases). Germline lookup yields CDR1 LNHDA and CDR2 SQIVND (reference sequence). The CDR3 has 14 amino acids. V lost 5 bases and J lost 0, with 8 bases in between. CDR3 loop: CASSGGSSYNEQFF. The CDR3, as DNA: TGTGCCAGTAGTGGGGGCAGCTCCTACAATGAGCAGTTCTTC.

The J gene is TRBJ1-2, the V gene TRBV2; the D gene is possibly TRBD1 (6 bases). This CDR3 has 13 amino acids. V lost 6 bases and J 4 bases, leaving 12 bases between the germline ends. Germline values: CDR1 SNHLY, CDR2 FYNNEI. DNA of the CDR3: TGTGCCAGCAGACCTGGGACATCCTATGGCTACACCTTC. Translating it yields CASRPGTSYGYTF. Supplemented by reference TRBV2 and TRBJ1-2, the full variable domain reads EPEVTQTPSHQVTQMGQEVILRCVPISNHLYFYWYRQILGQKVEFLVSFYNNEISEKSEIFDDQFSVERPDGSNFTLKIRSTKLEDSAMYFCASRPGTSYGYTFGSGTRLTVV.

This chain joins TRBV19 and TRBJ1-1, with a tentative D call TRBD1 (6 bases). Trimming left V 10 bases short and J 5 bases short, with 14 bases between. Germline V CDR1 and CDR2: LNHDA, SQIVND (reference sequence). The CDR3 consists of 12 residues. Here the CDR3 DNA reads TGTGCCACTCAAGCGGGGGCAACTGAAGCTTTCTTT. Its translation is CATQAGATEAFF. The full variable domain, in which reference TRBV19 and TRBJ1-1 provide the parts outside the CDR3, is DGGITQSPKYLFRKEGQNVTLSCEQNLNHDAMYWYRQDPGQGLRLIYYSQIVNDFQKGDIAEGYSVSREKKESFPLTVTSAQKNPTAFYLCATQAGATEAFFGQGTRLTVV.

This chain connects TRBV2 to TRBJ1-5, with D uncertain. The germline V gene has CDR1 SNHLY and CDR2 FYNNEI. The V end was cut by 5 bases, the J end by 0 bases, with 8 bases between. The CDR3 contains 14 residues. The CDR3 is CASSPTVSNQPQHF. The CDR3 DNA is TGTGCCAGCAGTCCTACAGTTAGCAATCAGCCCCAGCATTTT.

J is TRBJ1-2 and V is TRBV9, with D hard to call. Trimming stripped 6 bases from V and 4 bases from J, with 19 bases between. Germline CDR1 and CDR2: SGDLS and YYNGEE. The CDR3 has 15 amino acids. DNA of the CDR3: TGTGCCAGCACCACTGGGCCTGCTAACGCCTATGGCTACACCTTC. Translation gives CASTTGPANAYGYTF.

The chain couples TRBV29-1 to TRBJ2-7, with 8 bases aligning to TRBD1. J was trimmed by 3 bases and V by 6 bases; bases with no gene match: 4. This CDR3 has 12 amino acids. The V gene's germline CDR1 is SQVTM and CDR2 ANQGSEA. The DNA for the CDR3 is TGCAGCGTAGGGACAGGACACTACGAGCAGTACTTC. It translates to CSVGTGHYEQYF.

This CDR3 is CASSSRDWLTDTQYF. For the CDR3, the DNA is TGTGCCAGCAGCTCCCGGGACTGGCTCACAGATACGCAGTATTTT. The chain is built from TRBV5-6 and TRBJ2-3; a weak D match, TRBD2 (6 bases). CDR1 SGHDT and CDR2 YYEEEE come from the germline V gene. With 3 bases removed from V and 2 bases from J, the gap between germline ends came to 13 bases. The CDR3 is 15 residues long.

The chain joins TRBV19 to TRBJ2-5; 7 nucleotides align to TRBD2. CDR3 length: 14 amino acids. Germline CDR1 and CDR2: LNHDA and SQIVND (reference sequence). V was clipped by 5 bases and J by 8 bases; unmatched bases: 11. The CDR3 loop is CASSDGGTPQTQYF. The DNA of the CDR3 is TGTGCCAGTAGTGACGGGGGGACCCCCCAAACCCAGTACTTC.

The CDR3 DNA follows: TGTGCCAGCAGCCCCACGAGTGTTTATAATTCACCCCTCCACTTT. Translating it yields CASSPTSVYNSPLHF. V gene TRBV11-3 combines with J gene TRBJ1-6; D is ambiguous. The CDR3 contains 15 residues. Germline loops: CDR1 SGHNT, CDR2 YENEEA. The ends were cut back, 5 bases at V and 4 bases at J, with 12 bases in the middle.

The J gene is TRBJ1-2, the V gene TRBV7-9; 8 bases match TRBD1. V shed 3 bases and J 3 bases; nucleotides not matched to a gene: 6. This CDR3 comprises 15 residues. Germline CDR1 SEHNR, CDR2 FQNEAQ (reference sequence). For the CDR3, the DNA is TGTGCCAGCAGCTTTGAGCCAGGGGGCGACTATGGCTACACCTTC. Protein: CASSFEPGGDYGYTF.

In this sample, this clone turned up a few times. This chain joins TRBV29-1 and TRBJ2-3; 13 bases fit TRBD2. J gave up 3 bases and V 4 bases, and 4 bases lay outside the gene matches. The length of the CDR3 is 15 residues. Per germline, CDR1 SQVTM and CDR2 ANQGSEA. CDR3 coding DNA: TGCAGCGTTGTAACTAGCGGGGGGGCAACAGATACGCAGTATTTT. The encoded protein is CSVVTSGGATDTQYF.

J is TRBJ2-7 and V is TRBV7-6; 10 bases are shared with TRBD1. V lost 1 base, J lost 3 bases, and 6 bases stayed unmatched. The CDR3 is made up of 16 amino acids. Germline-derived CDR1 and CDR2 are SGHVS and FNYEAQ. CDR3 sequence reads: CASSLVGTGESYEQYF. CDR3 nucleotides: TGTGCCAGCAGCTTAGTAGGGACAGGGGAAAGCTACGAGCAGTACTTC.

This clone appeared a single time. The V call is TRBV5-1, the J call TRBJ2-3; 10 bases line up with TRBD1. The germline V gene has CDR1 SGHRS and CDR2 YFSETQ. V was pared by 4 bases and J by 7 bases, with 12 bases of the junction left unmatched. The CDR3 sequence is 16 residues long. As DNA, the CDR3 is TGCGCCAGCAGCCTGGAGGGAAGACAGGGGGCATATACGCAGTATTTT. Its protein product is CASSLEGRQGAYTQYF.

The gene calls are TRBV5-4 and TRBJ2-7, with 14 nucleotides matching TRBD2. J was trimmed by 3 bases and V by 4 bases; bases with no gene match: 3. This CDR3 has 15 residues. The germline CDR1 and CDR2 sequences are SGHNT and YYREEE (reference sequence). CDR3 residues: CASSPGTSGGYEQYF. CDR3 coding DNA: TGTGCCAGCAGCCCAGGGACTAGCGGGGGCTACGAGCAGTACTTC.

The chain uses TRBV7-2 and TRBJ1-1; D uncertain. Germline CDR1 is SGHTA and CDR2 is FQGNSA. This CDR3 has 16 amino acids. V lost 1 base, J lost 1 base, and 13 bases lay in between. The CDR3 spells CASSLGQADWNTEAFF. CDR3 nucleotide sequence: TGTGCCAGCAGCTTAGGGCAGGCGGACTGGAACACTGAAGCTTTCTTT.

V usage is TRBV18 and J usage is TRBJ2-1; TRBD2 aligns across 9 bases. V shed 6 bases and J 0 bases; nucleotides not matched to a gene: 12. In germline, CDR1 is KGHSH, CDR2 LQKENI. CDR3 length: 18 amino acids. CDR3 amino acids: CASSPSPLAGYSYNEQFF. The CDR3, as DNA: TGTGCCAGCTCTCCATCCCCCCTAGCGGGGTACTCCTACAATGAGCAGTTCTTC.

This clone was counted a single time. The V and J genes are TRBV5-1 and TRBJ2-1, with 11 bases aligning to TRBD2. The germline CDR1 and CDR2 sequences are SGHRS and YFSETQ. The CDR3 has 17 amino acids. After removal of 3 bases from V and 7 bases from J, the junction contained 12 bases not matched to a gene. CDR3 nucleotide sequence: TGCGCCAGCAGCTCCGATGATAGCGGGGGGGCCATGAATGAGCAGTTCTTC. Its protein product is CASSSDDSGGAMNEQFF.

This chain joins TRBV28 and TRBJ1-4; D gene ambiguous. Per germline, CDR1 MDHEN and CDR2 SYDVKM. The CDR3 is 16 amino acids. Deletions cut 1 base from V and 7 bases from J, with 16 bases between. In DNA form, the CDR3 reads TGTGCCAGCAGTTTATATGCGGCCGCCTCGGGTGAAAAACTGTTTTTT. This codes for CASSLYAAASGEKLFF.